The 32 T cell receptor beta chains reported below all come from one sample, sequenced in a study of blood T cell repertoires in COVID-19. Repertoires were generated with immunoSEQ multiplex PCR, while TCRdb's copy carries only in-frame clones and drops some. The table records 55,000 to 75,000 clones, 70% to 90% of them present only once. The sample consisted of peripheral blood. These TCRs come from a man in his fifties with active COVID-19.

The chain is built from TRBV5-4 and TRBJ1-2; D might be TRBD1 (5 bases). Germline V gene data show CDR1 as SGHNT and CDR2 as YYREEE (reference sequence). The CDR3 covers 13 residues. The V and J ends lost 0 bases and 8 bases respectively, with 11 bases between them. Here the CDR3 DNA reads TGTGCCAGCAGCTTGGAGGGGCCCTCCGGCTACACCTTC. Translated, it gives CASSLEGPSGYTF.

The chain links TRBV6-2 or TRBV6-3 to TRBJ2-2; TRBD2 is a possible D gene (6 bases). The V end lost 4 bases, the J end lost 5 bases, and 17 bases lay between the germline ends. CDR1 is MNHEY, CDR2 SVGEGT, per germline. The CDR3 totals 16 residues. The CDR3 reads CASSFVKRELTGELFF. CDR3 nucleotide sequence: TGTGCCAGCAGTTTTGTAAAACGGGAGCTTACCGGGGAGCTGTTTTTT.

The V gene is TRBV28, the J gene TRBJ2-7, with 8 bases lining up with TRBD1. The junction had 3 bases not matched to a gene; V was cut back by 8 bases and J by 3 bases. Germline V gene lookup returns CDR1 MDHEN and CDR2 SYDVKM. CDR3 length equals 12 residues. In DNA, the CDR3 is TGTGCCAGCCGCACAGGGGGCTACGAGCAGTACTTC. Encoded protein: CASRTGGYEQYF.

The rearrangement joins TRBV19 to TRBJ1-2; D is unresolved. The CDR3 spans 14 residues. Trimming pared 7 bases from V and 0 bases from J, leaving 12 bases between. Germline CDR1 LNHDA, CDR2 SQIVND (reference sequence). For the CDR3, the DNA is TGTGCCAGTACCCCAAGCGGCCCTAACTATGGCTACACCTTC. It is translated as CASTPSGPNYGYTF. Full variable domain (outside the CDR3, taken from reference TRBV19 and TRBJ1-2): DGGITQSPKYLFRKEGQNVTLSCEQNLNHDAMYWYRQDPGQGLRLIYYSQIVNDFQKGDIAEGYSVSREKKESFPLTVTSAQKNPTAFYLCASTPSGPNYGYTFGSGTRLTVV.

The chain uses TRBV5-1 and TRBJ1-3, with 8 bases fitting TRBD1. Germline V lookup: CDR1 SGHRS, CDR2 YFSETQ. Germline trimming cut 4 bases from V and 0 bases from J; bases unmatched to any gene: 3. The length of the CDR3 is 15 residues. In DNA, the CDR3 is TGCGCCAGCAGCGAAGGACAGGGCTCTGGAAACACCATATATTTT. This sequence encodes CASSEGQGSGNTIYF.

V and J are TRBV7-2 and TRBJ2-5, with D possibly TRBD2 on 6 matching bases. The CDR3 extends over 17 amino acids. Between the trimmed V and J ends, which lost 4 bases and 5 bases, there was a span of 23 bases. The germline V gene has CDR1 SGHTA and CDR2 FQGNSA. CDR3 coding DNA: TGTGCCAGCAGCTCCCAGCCCACGGGAGAGGGTGAGGAGACCCAGTACTTC. Amino acids: CASSSQPTGEGEETQYF.

This rearrangement joins TRBV27 to TRBJ1-5; 8 positions match TRBD1. V trimming: 3 bases; J trimming: 4 bases; junction bases outside the gene matches: 17. The CDR3 is 19 residues long. Germline lookup yields CDR1 MNHEY and CDR2 SMNVEV (reference sequence). DNA for the CDR3: TGTGCCAGCAGTTTCCTATCTCCCGGACAGGGTGGGAAAAATCAGCCCCAGCATTTT. It specifies CASSFLSPGQGGKNQPQHF.

The V gene is TRBV20-1, the J gene TRBJ1-2; D may be TRBD1 (6 bases). Between the trimmed V and J ends, which lost 3 bases and 1 base, there was a span of 12 bases. From germline, CDR1 is DFQATT and CDR2 SNEGSKA (reference sequence). The length of the CDR3 is 14 residues. CDR3 nucleotides: TGCAGTGCTAGTGAGGACAGTCTTAACTATGGCTACACCTTC. This translates into CSASEDSLNYGYTF.

This chain links TRBV7-3 with TRBJ2-2, with D unclear. The germline V and J ends were trimmed by 4 bases and 1 base, with 10 bases remaining between them. The CDR3 has 15 residues. Germline-derived CDR1 and CDR2 are SGHTA and FQGTGA. The CDR3: CASSSATWNTGELFF. Here the CDR3 DNA reads TGTGCCAGCAGCTCTGCGACTTGGAACACCGGGGAGCTGTTTTTT.

The chain is built from TRBV7-2 and TRBJ2-7; 7 positions match TRBD2. Germline V lookup: CDR1 SGHTA, CDR2 FQGNSA. This CDR3 has 13 amino acids. V lost 10 bases, J lost 5 bases, and 11 bases stayed unmatched. The CDR3 region is CATTGGLRNEQYF. As DNA, the CDR3 is TGTGCCACCACGGGGGGATTAAGAAACGAGCAGTACTTC.

This clone was found once. The rearrangement joins TRBV19 to TRBJ1-1; TRBD1 matches 8 bases. V shed 6 bases, J shed 1 base, and the junction held 10 bases outside the gene matches. This CDR3 is built from 16 residues. Germline V lookup: CDR1 LNHDA, CDR2 SQIVND (reference sequence). The DNA of the CDR3 is TGTGCCAGTAGCCGACCTCAGGGGGCTGCGAACACTGAAGCTTTCTTT. This gives the protein CASSRPQGAANTEAFF.

The chain has TRBV21-1 and TRBJ2-7; the table names TRBD1, a call not compared with the DNA. TRBV21-1 is flagged as a pseudogene. The CDR3 is made up of 16 amino acids. The CDR3 coding sequence is TGTGCCAGCAGCATTTCGTGGGCACACCAAACCTACGAGCAGTACTTC. Its protein is CASSISWAHQTYEQYF.

This clone is a singleton in its sample. The J gene is TRBJ1-5, the V gene TRBV28; D may be TRBD1 (6 bases). The CDR3 consists of 11 residues. Germline CDR1 reads MDHEN; CDR2 reads SYDVKM. DNA for the CDR3: TGTTCGACAGGAAGCAATCAGCCCCAGCATTTT. Its protein product is CSTGSNQPQHF. Complete variable domain (other parts from reference TRBV28 and TRBJ1-5): DVKVTQSSRYLVKRTGEKVFLECVQDMDHENMFWYRQDPGLGLRLIYFSYDVKMKEKGDIPEGYSVSREKKERFSLILESASTNQTSMYLCSTGSNQPQHFGDGTRLSIL.

The chain combines TRBV30 with TRBJ2-2; 7 positions agree with TRBD2. Germline V gene lookup returns CDR1 GTSNPN and CDR2 SVGIG (reference sequence). The CDR3 covers 16 residues. After removal of 4 bases from V and 6 bases from J, the junction contained 14 bases not matched to a gene. This CDR3 is CAWKPTHSGTAGELFF. Here the CDR3 DNA reads TGTGCCTGGAAGCCCACTCACAGCGGGACCGCCGGGGAGCTGTTTTTT.

Only a few counts were recorded for this clone. This chain links TRBV18 with TRBJ1-2, with D hard to call. Germline V gene lookup returns CDR1 KGHSH and CDR2 LQKENI. CDR3 length: 13 residues. V was trimmed by 8 bases and J by 8 bases, leaving 18 bases between them. This chain's CDR3 is CASEGSALGGYTF. In DNA form, the CDR3 reads TGTGCCAGCGAGGGAAGCGCCTTGGGGGGCTACACCTTC.

The J gene is TRBJ2-1, the V gene TRBV19, with TRBD1 matching 9 bases. Looked up from germline, CDR1 is LNHDA and CDR2 is SQIVND (reference sequence). The CDR3 runs 15 residues. After removal of 4 bases from V and 7 bases from J, the junction contained 8 bases not matched to a gene. CDR3 sequence reads: CASSTPGQGVNEQFF. In nucleotides, the CDR3 is TGTGCCAGTAGTACCCCGGGACAGGGTGTGAATGAGCAGTTCTTC. The complete variable domain, with remaining parts taken from reference TRBV19 and TRBJ2-1, reads DGGITQSPKYLFRKEGQNVTLSCEQNLNHDAMYWYRQDPGQGLRLIYYSQIVNDFQKGDIAEGYSVSREKKESFPLTVTSAQKNPTAFYLCASSTPGQGVNEQFFGPGTRLTVL.

The chain employs TRBV23-1 and TRBJ2-1; 11 bases line up with TRBD2. TRBV23-1 is flagged as an ORF with uncertain function. CDR3 size: 17 residues. The junction had 6 bases not matched to a gene; V was cut back by 1 base and J by 4 bases. CDR3 protein: CASSQWGTSGAYNEQFF. The CDR3 nucleotides are TGCGCCAGCAGTCAATGGGGGACTAGCGGTGCTTACAATGAGCAGTTCTTC.

This clone was detected only once. The chain joins TRBV27 to TRBJ2-5; a possible D gene is TRBD1 (6 bases). The CDR3 runs 13 residues. Trimming cost V 7 bases and J 2 bases, with 11 bases left between them. The germline gives CDR1 MNHEY, CDR2 SMNVEV (reference sequence). The CDR3 DNA is TGTGCCAGCACCGGTAGGGGGCAAGAGACCCAGTACTTC. It translates to CASTGRGQETQYF.

This chain connects TRBV6-5 to TRBJ1-5; a possible D gene is TRBD1 (5 bases). CDR3 length equals 11 residues. The germline V gene has CDR1 MNHEY and CDR2 SVGAGI. V lost 9 bases and J lost 8, with 11 bases in between. The CDR3 coding sequence is TGTGCCAGTTACGACAGCGAGCCCCAGCATTTT. It encodes CASYDSEPQHF.

The genes are TRBV5-5 and TRBJ1-2; 9 positions match TRBD1. CDR1 SGHKS and CDR2 YYEKEE come from the germline V gene (reference sequence). The CDR3 runs to 18 residues. Unmatched junction bases numbered 18, after V lost 4 bases and J lost 5 bases. This CDR3 is CASSPRPGTGPIRYGYTF. Written as DNA, the CDR3 is TGTGCCAGCAGCCCCCGCCCCGGGACAGGGCCGATAAGATATGGCTACACCTTC.

The chain employs TRBV30 and TRBJ1-2, with D perhaps matching TRBD1 (6 bases). Trimming cost V 1 base and J 7 bases, with 16 bases left between them. This CDR3 region has 14 residues. Germline CDR1 GTSNPN, CDR2 SVGIG (reference sequence). The DNA of the CDR3 is TGTGCCTGGAGTGGCGGGGAGGGGGTAATTGGCTACACCTTC. As protein: CAWSGGEGVIGYTF. The whole variable domain, remainder taken from reference TRBV30 and TRBJ1-2, is SQTIHQWPATLVQPVGSPLSLECTVEGTSNPNLYWYRQAAGRGLQLLFYSVGIGQISSEVPQNLSASRPQDRQFILSSKKLLLSDSGFYLCAWSGGEGVIGYTFGSGTRLTVV.

The rearrangement joins TRBV4-2 to TRBJ2-5; TRBD2 matches at 14 bases. The germline V gene has CDR1 LGHNA and CDR2 YNFKEQ. The ends lost 4 bases at V and 5 bases at J; junction bases unmatched: 9. The CDR3 is 17 residues long. The CDR3 region has the DNA TGTGCCAGCAGCCCGGGACTAGCGGGGGAAGATGGGGAGACCCAGTACTTC. Its translation: CASSPGLAGEDGETQYF.

V is TRBV5-1 and J is TRBJ2-2; 10 nucleotides line up with TRBD2. V dropped 4 bases and J dropped 1; count of bases not matched to a gene: 4. Germline values: CDR1 SGHRS, CDR2 YFSETQ. The CDR3 spans 16 residues. For the CDR3, the DNA is TGCGCCAGCAGCCCTCTAGCGGGAGAGAACACCGGGGAGCTGTTTTTT. Translation gives CASSPLAGENTGELFF.

This rearrangement joins TRBV2 to TRBJ1-2; D is ambiguous. The CDR3 sequence is 13 residues long. CDR1 is SNHLY and CDR2 is FYNNEI in the germline V gene. The ends were cut back, 7 bases at V and 3 bases at J, with 12 bases in the middle. CDR3 DNA sequence: TGTGCCAGCACCGAAGGCGGGTACTATGGCTACACCTTC. Encoded protein: CASTEGGYYGYTF.

This rearrangement joins TRBV29-1 to TRBJ2-5, with 7 positions matching TRBD2. V was clipped by 3 bases and J by 5 bases; unmatched bases: 9. The CDR3 has 14 amino acids. Per the germline V gene, CDR1 is SQVTM and CDR2 is ANQGSEA. The CDR3 DNA reads TGCAGCGTTGAGGTACGGACTAGTACGGAGACCCAGTACTTC. Translation gives CSVEVRTSTETQYF.

The rearrangement links TRBV11-1 to TRBJ2-3; TRBD2 matches 8 bases. V gave up 1 base and J gave up 2 bases; unmatched junction bases: 5. The CDR3 is 16 amino acids. Germline loops: CDR1 SGHAT, CDR2 FQDESV (reference sequence). The CDR3: CASSLEGSGVTDTQYF. The CDR3, as DNA: TGTGCCAGCAGCTTAGAGGGTAGCGGGGTCACAGATACGCAGTATTTT. Based on the CDR3 plus reference TRBV11-1 and TRBJ2-3, the full variable domain is EAEVAQSPRYKITEKSQAVAFWCDPISGHATLYWYRQILGQGPELLVQFQDESVVDDSQLPKDRFSAERLKGVDSTLKIQPAELGDSAMYLCASSLEGSGVTDTQYFGPGTRLTVL.

The chain uses TRBV5-1 and TRBJ2-3; D perhaps matches TRBD1 (6 bases). The V and J ends lost 2 bases and 0 bases respectively, with 10 bases between them. The germline V gene has CDR1 SGHRS and CDR2 YFSETQ. The CDR3 is made up of 15 amino acids. Here the CDR3 reads CASSFVGQSTDTQYF. The CDR3 bases are TGCGCCAGCAGCTTCGTAGGACAGAGCACAGATACGCAGTATTTT. Combining the CDR3 with reference TRBV5-1 and TRBJ2-3 gives the whole variable domain KAGVTQTPRYLIKTRGQQVTLSCSPISGHRSVSWYQQTPGQGLQFLFEYFSETQRNKGNFPGRFSGRQFSNSRSEMNVSTLELGDSALYLCASSFVGQSTDTQYFGPGTRLTVL.

The V call is TRBV24-1, the J call TRBJ2-7; 11 bases are shared with TRBD1. This CDR3 has 14 amino acids. From germline, CDR1 is KGHDR and CDR2 SFDVKD. J gave up 7 bases and V 5 bases, and 6 bases lay outside the gene matches. As DNA, the CDR3 is TGTGCCACCAGTGCCGGACAGGGGGCCCGGGAGCAGTACTTC. Translation gives CATSAGQGAREQYF.

The CDR3 sequence: CASSPRAGRGNTIYF. CDR3 in DNA: TGTGCCAGCAGTCCCCGCGCAGGGCGAGGAAACACCATATATTTT. This rearrangement joins TRBV27 to TRBJ1-3; perhaps TRBD1 as D (5 bases). Germline values: CDR1 MNHEY, CDR2 SMNVEV (reference sequence). Trimming removed 5 bases from V and 4 bases from J, with 15 bases in between. The CDR3 sequence is 15 residues long.

This rearrangement joins TRBV29-1 to TRBJ1-4; 10 nucleotides line up with TRBD1. The trim removed 6 bases at V and 7 bases at J, leaving 5 bases unmatched. CDR1 SQVTM and CDR2 ANQGSEA come from the germline V gene. The CDR3 extends over 13 amino acids. CDR3 nucleotide sequence: TGCAGCGTCCCTGGGACAGGGGCTGAAAAACTGTTTTTT. Translation gives CSVPGTGAEKLFF.

Note on this clone: No conserved phenylalanine or tryptophan is present at the end of the CDR3, so a read error is the likely explanation. The limits of the CDR3 on the DNA are not certain, so only TCRdb's listed CDR3 is given. V gene TRBV7-3 combines with J gene TRBJ2-3; the D call of TRBD2 is as the table states it, not checked on the DNA. The germline V gene has CDR1 SGHTA and CDR2 FQGTGA. The CDR3 has 15 amino acids, counting both end residues. CDR3 amino acids: CASSLVAGTSGALWL.

The chain employs TRBV23-1 and TRBJ2-7, with 9 bases that match TRBD1. TRBV23-1 is treated as an ORF (open reading frame) with a function not yet certain. Trimming at V came to 2 bases and at J to 1 base, leaving 12 bases not matched to a gene. CDR3 size: 18 residues. In DNA form, the CDR3 reads TGCGCCAGCAGTCAAAAGGGCAGGGGACAGGGATCTTCCTACGAGCAGTACTTC. Amino acids: CASSQKGRGQGSSYEQYF.